The 27 T cell receptor beta chains reported below all come from one sample, sequenced in a study of spatial heterogeneity in lung cancer. TCRdb itself ran the 5' RACE reads through MiXCR, one entry per CDR3 protein. The sample gives about 120,000 distinct CDR3 sequences, 12% of which show up once; about 15% is in the top ten. Time point denoted: blood at routine non-recurrence follow-up after resection. Material for sequencing was whole RNA from tumor, nontumor lung or frozen PBMC, left unsorted. This material consisted of PBMCs, taken at follow-up. These receptors all stem from a male donor with early-stage non-small cell lung cancer.

The V gene is TRBV7-9, the J gene TRBJ2-7, with D maybe TRBD1 (6 bases). This CDR3 region has 15 residues. The germline V gene encodes CDR1 SEHNR and CDR2 FQNEAQ (reference sequence). Trimming removed 5 bases from V and 3 bases from J, with 17 bases in between. CDR3 nucleotides: TGTGCCAGCAGCGACGGACAGCAAACCGGCTACGAGCAGTACTTC. Its protein product is CASSDGQQTGYEQYF.

There are a few counts of this clonotype. J is TRBJ2-3 and V is TRBV6-1; a possible D gene is TRBD1 (5 bases). The V and J ends lost 6 bases and 2 bases respectively, with 9 bases between them. This CDR3 has 13 amino acids. Germline loops: CDR1 MNHNS, CDR2 SASEGT. The CDR3 nucleotides read TGTGCCAGCAGATCGGACACCACAGATACGCAGTATTTT. Translating gives CASRSDTTDTQYF.

This clonotype was found a few times. V usage is TRBV7-9 and J usage is TRBJ1-1; D perhaps matches TRBD1 (6 bases). CDR1 is SEHNR, CDR2 FQNEAQ, per germline (reference sequence). This CDR3 has 16 residues. Deletions cut 1 base from V and 1 base from J, with 13 bases between. CDR3 bases: TGTGCCAGCAGCTTAGTAGGCACAGGGTCGAACACTGAAGCTTTCTTT. Translated: CASSLVGTGSNTEAFF. Combining the CDR3 with reference TRBV7-9 and TRBJ1-1 gives the whole variable domain DTGVSQNPRHKITKRGQNVTFRCDPISEHNRLYWYRQTLGQGPEFLTYFQNEAQLEKSRLLSDRFSAERPKGSFSTLEIQRTEQGDSAMYLCASSLVGTGSNTEAFFGQGTRLTVV.

In its sample, this clonotype was seen a few times. V and J are TRBV11-3 and TRBJ2-3; 12 nucleotides align to TRBD2. The V gene's germline CDR1 is SGHNT and CDR2 YENEEA. Trimming removed 4 bases from V and 0 bases from J; junction bases left unmatched: 5. The CDR3 spans 17 residues. CDR3 in amino acids: CASSYRTSGKSTDTQYF. The CDR3 DNA is TGTGCCAGCAGCTATCGGACTAGCGGGAAGAGCACAGATACGCAGTATTTT. Full variable domain (outside the CDR3, taken from reference TRBV11-3 and TRBJ2-3): EAGVVQSPRYKIIEKKQPVAFWCNPISGHNTLYWYLQNLGQGPELLIRYENEEAVDDSQLPKDRFSAERLKGVDSTLKIQPAELGDSAVYLCASSYRTSGKSTDTQYFGPGTRLTVL.

V gene TRBV19 combines with J gene TRBJ1-1; D remains unclear. V lost 8 bases to trimming and J lost 0 bases, with 16 bases between them. The CDR3 length is 15 residues. Germline CDR1 is LNHDA and CDR2 is SQIVND (reference sequence). CDR3: CASFQTQTMNTEAFF. The CDR3 DNA follows: TGTGCCAGTTTCCAAACCCAGACAATGAACACTGAAGCTTTCTTT. Variable domain in full (rest from reference TRBV19 and TRBJ1-1): DGGITQSPKYLFRKEGQNVTLSCEQNLNHDAMYWYRQDPGQGLRLIYYSQIVNDFQKGDIAEGYSVSREKKESFPLTVTSAQKNPTAFYLCASFQTQTMNTEAFFGQGTRLTVV.

This clonotype appeared many times. This chain links TRBV7-2 with TRBJ2-3; 9 nucleotides line up with TRBD1. Germline trimming cut 5 bases from V and 7 bases from J; bases unmatched to any gene: 7. The length of the CDR3 is 14 residues. Germline loops: CDR1 SGHTA, CDR2 FQGNSA. The CDR3 DNA follows: TGTGCCAGCAGCCTACAGGGGGCGAGGAATACGCAGTATTTT. It specifies CASSLQGARNTQYF.

This clonotype was seen many times. This chain connects TRBV18 to TRBJ1-2, with D maybe TRBD1 (5 bases). The ends were cut back, 3 bases at V and 7 bases at J, with 12 bases in the middle. Germline V CDR1 and CDR2: KGHSH, LQKENI. CDR3 length equals 13 residues. As DNA, the CDR3 is TGTGCCAGCTCACCGGAGGGGTCTCTTGGCTACACCTTC. The encoded protein is CASSPEGSLGYTF.

This clonotype was detected ten times or more. V and J are TRBV15 and TRBJ1-4; 9 bases line up with TRBD1. This CDR3 has 14 amino acids. Germline V gene data show CDR1 as LNHNV and CDR2 as YYDKDF (reference sequence). With 8 bases clipped from V and 4 bases from J, the junction kept 5 bases outside the gene matches. CDR3 residues: CATGRQGVNEKLFF. The CDR3 DNA reads TGTGCCACCGGTCGACAGGGGGTTAATGAAAAACTGTTTTTT.

This clonotype was picked up one time. The J gene is TRBJ2-2, the V gene TRBV7-2, with 7 bases fitting TRBD2. This CDR3 contains 17 residues. Germline loops: CDR1 SGHTA, CDR2 FQGNSA. V shed 5 bases and J 1 base; nucleotides not matched to a gene: 10. In DNA form, the CDR3 reads TGTGCCAGCAGCCCACACTCCGGGACTAAGAACACCGGGGAGCTGTTTTTT. It encodes CASSPHSGTKNTGELFF.

This clonotype has only a few counts. The V call is TRBV12-3 or TRBV12-4, the J call TRBJ1-5; weak D call: TRBD1 (6 bases). CDR3 length: 15 amino acids. The V end was cut by 6 bases, the J end by 2 bases, with 14 bases between. CDR3: CASRGGGSGNQPQHF. CDR3 in DNA: TGTGCCAGCAGAGGGGGGGGTTCGGGCAATCAGCCCCAGCATTTT.

This clonotype was observed a handful of times. V is TRBV9 and J is TRBJ2-7; D may match TRBD1 or TRBD2 (5 bases each). From germline, CDR1 is SGDLS and CDR2 YYNGEE. The length of the CDR3 is 16 residues. V lost 3 bases and J lost 0, with 16 bases in between. CDR3 DNA: TGTGCCAGCAGCGGGTGGGGGAGACAGCCCTCCTACGAGCAGTACTTC. Translation gives CASSGWGRQPSYEQYF. Full variable domain (missing parts from reference TRBV9 and TRBJ2-7): DSGVTQTPKHLITATGQRVTLRCSPRSGDLSVYWYQQSLDQGLQFLIQYYNGEERAKGNILERFSAQQFPDLHSELNLSSLELGDSALYFCASSGWGRQPSYEQYFGPGTRLTVT.

This clonotype has at least ten counts. The rearrangement joins TRBV20-1 to TRBJ1-3; D may be TRBD1 (6 bases). The CDR3 has 15 amino acids. The germline gives CDR1 DFQATT, CDR2 SNEGSKA (reference sequence). Trimming shortened V by 3 bases and J by 0 bases, and 12 bases separated the two germline ends. The CDR3, as DNA: TGCAGTGCTAGCCCCCGGACAGTCTCTGGAAACACCATATATTTT. Its protein product is CSASPRTVSGNTIYF.

This clonotype was seen a few times. The CDR3 spells CSARTPDFNTGELFF. The CDR3 coding sequence is TGCAGTGCTAGGACGCCCGACTTCAACACCGGGGAGCTGTTTTTT. V usage is TRBV20-1 and J usage is TRBJ2-2; D unresolved. The CDR3 has 15 amino acids. The V gene lost 3 bases and the J gene lost 2 bases, with 13 bases spanning the gap. Germline-derived CDR1 and CDR2 are DFQATT and SNEGSKA (reference sequence).

The rearrangement uses TRBV12-3 or TRBV12-4 and TRBJ2-2; D is unresolved. The CDR3 is 13 amino acids. Trimming left V 5 bases short and J 11 bases short, with 15 bases between. The chain's CDR3 is CASSTRATSELFF. DNA for the CDR3: TGTGCCAGCAGTACCCGGGCCACATCTGAGCTGTTTTTT.

The chain uses TRBV27 and TRBJ2-3; 13 bases match TRBD2. The germline CDR1 and CDR2 sequences are MNHEY and SMNVEV (reference sequence). V gave up 6 bases and J gave up 7 bases; unmatched junction bases: 4. This CDR3 comprises 14 residues. The CDR3 DNA follows: TGTGCCAGCAGACTAGCGGGGGGGCCTCATACGCAGTATTTT. Protein sequence: CASRLAGGPHTQYF.

This clonotype occurred many times. This chain links TRBV29-1 with TRBJ2-7; 7 bases are a match to TRBD1. Germline V gene data show CDR1 as SQVTM and CDR2 as ANQGSEA. Trimming cost V 3 bases and J 4 bases; bases outside gene matches: 9. The CDR3 totals 14 residues. CDR3 in DNA: TGCAGCGTTGATGCGAGGGGGCTTGGATACGAGCAGTACTTC. Its translation is CSVDARGLGYEQYF.

This clonotype has ten or more counts. The chain carries TRBV5-1 and TRBJ1-5; no reliable D call. The CDR3 sequence is 13 residues long. Per the germline V gene, CDR1 is SGHRS and CDR2 is YFSETQ. Between the trimmed V and J ends, which lost 4 bases and 4 bases, there was a span of 9 bases. Here the CDR3 reads CASSAETNQPQHF. CDR3 nucleotide sequence: TGCGCCAGCAGCGCTGAGACTAATCAGCCCCAGCATTTT.

This sequence joins TRBV14 and TRBJ2-2; 8 bases match TRBD1. The junction had 8 bases not matched to a gene; V was cut back by 4 bases and J by 1 base. The CDR3 runs to 17 residues. CDR1 SGHDN and CDR2 FVKESK come from the germline V gene. The chain's CDR3 is CASSLYYGTGNTGELFF. As DNA, the CDR3 is TGTGCCAGCAGCCTATACTACGGGACAGGGAACACCGGGGAGCTGTTTTTT.

This clonotype has at least ten counts. The J gene is TRBJ2-3, the V gene TRBV5-1; D could derive from TRBD1 or TRBD2 (5 bases each). Germline assignment: CDR1 SGHRS and CDR2 YFSETQ. Trimming pared 7 bases from V and 5 bases from J, leaving 11 bases between. The CDR3 runs 12 residues. The CDR3 loop is CASYLGRDTQYF. In DNA form, the CDR3 reads TGCGCCAGCTACCTGGGACGAGATACGCAGTATTTT.

The chain couples TRBV29-1 to TRBJ1-4; D not certain. The CDR3 sequence is 11 residues long. CDR1 is SQVTM and CDR2 is ANQGSEA in the germline V gene. V lost 6 bases and J 4 bases, leaving 6 bases between the germline ends. This chain's CDR3 is CSVTLNEKLFF. The CDR3 DNA sequence: TGCAGCGTAACCCTTAATGAAAAACTGTTTTTT.

The rearrangement links TRBV4-1 to TRBJ1-2; D uncertain. CDR3 length equals 15 residues. CDR1 is MGHRA and CDR2 is YSYEKL in the germline V gene. Trimming stripped 1 base from V and 4 bases from J, with 13 bases between. The CDR3: CASSQGPTMSYGYTF. In nucleotides, the CDR3 is TGCGCCAGCAGCCAAGGGCCCACAATGTCCTATGGCTACACCTTC.

The chain uses TRBV29-1 and TRBJ1-1; weak D call: TRBD1 (5 bases). Trimming pared 3 bases from V and 5 bases from J, leaving 19 bases between. The CDR3 is 15 amino acids. CDR1 and CDR2 (germline): SQVTM, ANQGSEA. The CDR3 bases are TGCAGCGTTGACCCGGGGCGCGGGTCTTGGACTGAAGCTTTCTTT. Translating gives CSVDPGRGSWTEAFF.

This clonotype was recorded a few times. The chain couples TRBV15 to TRBJ1-1; D uncertain. The V gene lost 0 bases and the J gene lost 1 base, with 9 bases spanning the gap. Germline V gives CDR1 LNHNV, CDR2 YYDKDF (reference sequence). There are 15 residues in the CDR3. The CDR3 DNA sequence: TGTGCCACCAGCAGAGATTACGAGCAGAACACTGAAGCTTTCTTT. Amino acids: CATSRDYEQNTEAFF.

This clonotype was recorded a few times. The chain joins TRBV4-2 to TRBJ2-5; D remains unclear. There are 16 residues in the CDR3. Deletions cut 0 bases from V and 2 bases from J, with 13 bases between. Germline loops: CDR1 LGHNA, CDR2 YNFKEQ. The CDR3 DNA reads TGTGCCAGCAGCCAAGATCCCGGGCAGGCACAAGAGACCCAGTACTTC. Its protein is CASSQDPGQAQETQYF.

The chain is built from TRBV30 and TRBJ1-1, with D possibly TRBD1 on 5 matching bases. Trimming took 1 base from V and 4 from J, leaving 16 bases between them. Germline V CDR1 and CDR2: GTSNPN, SVGIG (reference sequence). This CDR3 spans 15 amino acids. Written as DNA, the CDR3 is TGTGCCTGGAGTGCCCAAGCGGGCAGGGTCACTGAAGCTTTCTTT. It specifies CAWSAQAGRVTEAFF.

V gene TRBV28 combines with J gene TRBJ2-2; D uncertain. This CDR3 comprises 13 residues. Germline lookup yields CDR1 MDHEN and CDR2 SYDVKM. Trimming removed 3 bases from V and 6 bases from J, with 8 bases in between. DNA of the CDR3: TGTGCCAGCAGTTTTTGGAATCCCGGGGAGCTGTTTTTT. Its translation is CASSFWNPGELFF.

This clonotype was seen repeatedly, ten times or more. V and J are TRBV20-1 and TRBJ2-7; TRBD1 is a possible D gene (5 bases). The germline V gene encodes CDR1 DFQATT and CDR2 SNEGSKA (reference sequence). The ends were cut back, 6 bases at V and 1 base at J, with 19 bases in the middle. CDR3 size: 15 residues. The CDR3 DNA sequence: TGCAGTGCCGCACCTCCAGACAGAGCATCCTACGAGCAGTACTTC. Its translation is CSAAPPDRASYEQYF.